A single T cell receptor (beta chain) is shown here with its context. Time point defined: newly diagnosed GD, antithyroid drugs for less than 3 months. The TCR library was made from RNA extracted from PBMCs. For TCR beta, libraries came from iRepertoire HTBI primers and Arm-PCR of CDR3 regions. TCRdb redid the calling of the multiplex PCR reads with MiXCR, one entry per CDR3 protein. The sample lists about 540,000 distinct CDR3 sequences, roughly 12% occurring once. This entry comes from a study of regulatory T cells in long-lasting Graves disease. The CDR3 is made up of 14 amino acids. Germline CDR1 is LGHDT and CDR2 is YNNKEL (reference sequence). V lost 3 bases and J 4 bases, leaving 12 bases between the germline ends. This same sample was also taken into another study, of T cells in Graves' hyperthyroidism and ophthalmopathy.

The sequence came from a man aged 25-45 years with Graves disease. The chain recombines TRBV3-1 with TRBJ2-5, with a possible D match to TRBD1 (5 bases). The sample consisted of peripheral blood mononuclear cells (PBMCs), taken at new diagnosis, from a patient treated with antithyroid drugs. CDR3: CASSQAGRGETQYF. The CDR3 bases are TGTGCCAGCAGCCAGGCAGGGCGAGGAGAGACCCAGTACTTC.